A selection of T cell receptor beta chains follows, all from one sample in a study of cytomegalovirus exposure and HLA in healthy donors. Sequenced by immunoSEQ multiplex PCR; TCRdb stores in-frame clones only, minus some. The top ten clones hold over 1.3% of a sample with under 150,000 clones, about four fifths of them seen once. The sample taken for sequencing was PBMCs. These TCRs come from a woman aged 40 to 50 in good health and CMV-seronegative. Both conserved end residues are part of each CDR3. D genes are given only for firm matches. Clone size is given for some rows only: seen once, a few or many times, or a class if the clone is expanded.

CDR3 DNA	CDR3 protein	D gene	V gene	J gene	CDR3 length	clone size
TGTGCCAGCAGCTTGGCCTTGGGAGATGGCTACACCTTC	CASSLALGDGYTF	.	TRBV5-4	TRBJ1-2	13	.
TGTGCCAGCAGTGACTCCAGACAGGGTAACACCGGGGAGCTGTTTTTT	CASSDSRQGNTGELFF	TRBD1	TRBV6-4	TRBJ2-2	16	.
TGTGCCAGCAGTGACTCGGGCGGGTCAAGGCACAATGAGCAGTTCTTC	CASSDSGGSRHNEQFF	.	TRBV6-4	TRBJ2-1	16	few
TGCGCCAGCAGCTTGGGCCCCTTGGAGGGGGCCAACGTCCTGACTTTC	CASSLGPLEGANVLTF	.	TRBV5-1	TRBJ2-6	16	.
TGTGCTAGCAGCTCCCTGCATCTAGCCGGGGAGCAGTTCTTC	CASSSLHLAGEQFF	.	TRBV7-8	TRBJ2-1	14	.
TGTGCCACCAGCAGAGAGCCGATTGACACCTTCTATGGCTACACCTTC	CATSREPIDTFYGYTF	.	TRBV15	TRBJ1-2	16	.
TGCGCCAGCAGCCGGGTACAGGGTTTTTTTAATGGCGGCTACACCTTC	CASSRVQGFFNGGYTF	.	TRBV4-1	TRBJ1-2	16	.
TGCGCCAGCAGCCAAGATCAGATATCTAGCTATAACACCGGGGAGCTGTTTTTT	CASSQDQISSYNTGELFF	.	TRBV4-3	TRBJ2-2	18	once
TGTGCCAGCGGGGCAGGGGGCCCCCCGGATACGCAGTATTTT	CASGAGGPPDTQYF	TRBD1	TRBV7-9	TRBJ2-3	14	.
TGTGCCAGCAGTTACTCGACGCGGGCAGATACGCAGTATTTT	CASSYSTRADTQYF	.	TRBV6-5	TRBJ2-3	14	.
TGCGCCAGCAGCACACAGGGGCTCTCTGGAAACACCATATATTTT	CASSTQGLSGNTIYF	TRBD1	TRBV5-1	TRBJ1-3	15	.
TGTGCCAGCAGGGGAGGACAGGGTCTAGGCACTGAAGCTTTCTTT	CASRGGQGLGTEAFF	TRBD1	TRBV6-1	TRBJ1-1	15	few
TGTGCCAGCAGTAGACGACAGGTAGCTAATGAAAAACTGTTTTTT	CASSRRQVANEKLFF	.	TRBV6-1	TRBJ1-4	15	.
TGTGCCAGCAGTTCGCCGGGACAGACCTACGAGCAGTACTTC	CASSSPGQTYEQYF	TRBD1	TRBV28	TRBJ2-7	14	once
TGTGCCAGCAGCTTGACAGTTTACGAGCAGTACTTC	CASSLTVYEQYF	.	TRBV25-1	TRBJ2-7	12	.
TGTGCCAGCAATTCCATTGACACTGAAGCTTTCTTT	CASNSIDTEAFF	.	TRBV5-4	TRBJ1-1	12	.
TGTGCCAGCAGTCCTGACAGGGGTAATCAGCCCCAGCATTTT	CASSPDRGNQPQHF	TRBD1	TRBV28	TRBJ1-5	14	.
TGTGCCAGCAGCGCGACAGGGTCGGGCTACGAGCAGTACTTC	CASSATGSGYEQYF	TRBD1	TRBV9	TRBJ2-7	14	.
TGTGCCAGCAGTTACCCCGACAGGGCCGGCAGTCAGCCCCAGCATTTT	CASSYPDRAGSQPQHF	TRBD1	TRBV6-6	TRBJ1-5	16	.
TGTGCCAGCAGCAAAGACTCTAACTATGGCTACACCTTC	CASSKDSNYGYTF	.	TRBV27	TRBJ1-2	13	.
TGTGCCAGCCGGGGGGGAGGGAGAGAGACCCAGTACTTC	CASRGGGRETQYF	TRBD2	TRBV28	TRBJ2-5	13	.
TGTGCCAGCAGCTTGGACCCAGGAAGCTCCTACGAGCAGTACTTC	CASSLDPGSSYEQYF	.	TRBV5-6	TRBJ2-7	15	.
TGTGCCAGCACTCACTTCCTAGCGGAGAAAGAGACCCAGTACTTC	CASTHFLAEKETQYF	TRBD2	TRBV6-5	TRBJ2-5	15	once
TGTGCCAGCAGTCCCGGGACAGGGGGCCTGAAGACCCAGTACTTC	CASSPGTGGLKTQYF	TRBD1	TRBV6-5	TRBJ2-5	15	once
TGTGCCAGCAGCTTAGATCGGGCTAACTATGGCTACACCTTC	CASSLDRANYGYTF	.	TRBV7-2	TRBJ1-2	14	.
TGCGCCAGCAGCCCCTTACAGGGATCAGGAACCGGGGAGCTGTTTTTT	CASSPLQGSGTGELFF	.	TRBV4-3	TRBJ2-2	16	.
TGCGCCAGCAGCTTGGCAACGGGCGGGCTCACCGGGGAGCTGTTTTTT	CASSLATGGLTGELFF	.	TRBV5-1	TRBJ2-2	16	.
TGTGCCAGCAGCTTGCAGGTGGACACCATATATTTT	CASSLQVDTIYF	.	TRBV5-5	TRBJ1-3	12	few
TGCAGCGTCGACTCTGACGGGGAGCTGTTTTTT	CSVDSDGELFF	.	TRBV29-1	TRBJ2-2	11	.
TGCGCCAGCAGCCCCTACGAGAGGGTTAGGAGGAATGAGCAGTTCTTC	CASSPYERVRRNEQFF	.	TRBV5-1	TRBJ2-1	16	.
TGTGCCAGCAGCTTAAGCGGGGTCTCCTACGAGCAGTACTTC	CASSLSGVSYEQYF	TRBD2	TRBV7-2	TRBJ2-7	14	few
TGTGCCAGCAGCCGGAAGAACAGGGGGCGAGATGAAAAACTGTTTTTT	CASSRKNRGRDEKLFF	TRBD1	TRBV5-4	TRBJ1-4	16	few